This passage covers 4 T cell receptor beta chains from one sample sequenced in a study of blood T cell repertoires in COVID-19. The data were produced by immunoSEQ multiplex PCR, yet TCRdb's version contains in-frame clones alone and is incomplete. Of 300,000 to 450,000 clones listed, 89% are singletons. The sample taken for sequencing was peripheral blood. The receptors derive from a woman aged 30 to 39 with COVID-19, enrolled during active disease.

This chain connects TRBV12-3 or TRBV12-4 to TRBJ2-7, with 9 bases lining up with TRBD1. CDR3 size: 13 residues. With V trimmed by 9 bases and J by 3 bases, 6 bases remained unmatched. CDR3 nucleotides: TGTGCCAGTACGGGACAGGGAGTCTACGAGCAGTACTTC. Protein product: CASTGQGVYEQYF.

The V gene is TRBV6-1, the J gene TRBJ2-7, with D possibly TRBD1 on 6 matching bases. Between the trimmed V and J ends, which lost 2 bases and 1 base, there was a span of 12 bases. CDR1 and CDR2 from the germline V gene are MNHNS and SASEGT. The CDR3 loop spans 15 amino acids. As DNA, the CDR3 is TGTGCCAGCAGTGAAAAACCGGGACAATCCTACGAGCAGTACTTC. Encoded protein: CASSEKPGQSYEQYF.

The V and J genes are TRBV24-1 and TRBJ2-6; D is perhaps TRBD1 (7 bases). CDR1 KGHDR and CDR2 SFDVKD come from the germline V gene. The CDR3 loop spans 19 amino acids. V gave up 3 bases and J gave up 2 bases, with 19 bases separating them. CDR3 region: CATSDPRQEGAAGANVLTF. The CDR3 DNA reads as TGTGCCACCAGTGATCCCCGGCAGGAGGGGGCGGCTGGGGCCAACGTCCTGACTTTC.

This chain joins TRBV19 and TRBJ1-5, with 7 positions matching TRBD1. The J segment lost 6 bases and the V segment lost 4 bases, leaving 12 bases of the junction unmatched. The CDR3 is 16 amino acids. The V gene's germline CDR1 is LNHDA and CDR2 SQIVND (reference sequence). The CDR3 nucleotides are TGTGCCAGTAGTAAACTGAGTCGGCAGGGGGGTCAGCCCCAGCATTTT. It is translated as CASSKLSRQGGQPQHF. The whole variable domain, filled in from reference TRBV19 and TRBJ1-5, reads DGGITQSPKYLFRKEGQNVTLSCEQNLNHDAMYWYRQDPGQGLRLIYYSQIVNDFQKGDIAEGYSVSREKKESFPLTVTSAQKNPTAFYLCASSKLSRQGGQPQHFGDGTRLSIL.